This T cell receptor beta chain appears in the sequencing data of a study of siplizumab effects on memory and regulatory T cells. Study-level points and caveats: Naive T cells appeared more diverse than memory cells and seemed to be major alloresponse contributors. In siplizumab cultures, the suppressive function of proliferating Tregs remained unconfirmed.

Per-sample assaying covered 95,000 to 100,000 TCR templates. Sequencing was performed with immunoSEQ multiplex PCR; in TCRdb, only in-frame clones are kept and a portion is missing. The sample shows some 96,000 clones, 94% of them seen only once. Comments on this clone: Its antigen is undetermined.

What was sequenced was non-Treg CD4+ T cells sorted from blood. The origin of this receptor is a human donor in good health.

CDR3 amino acids: CAISEGKENTIYF. CDR3 sequence (DNA): TGTGCCATCAGTGAGGGGAAGGAAAACACCATATATTTT. The chain combines TRBV10-3 with TRBJ1-3; unclear D gene. The CDR3 has 13 residues. CDR1 is ENHRY and CDR2 is SYGVKD in the germline V gene. V was pared by 2 bases and J by 6 bases, with 8 bases between.